Below are 2 T cell receptor beta chains sequenced from a single sample in a study of cytomegalovirus exposure and HLA in healthy donors. 13 Jbeta primers and 60 Vbeta primers were used for the PCR. TCRdb keeps only in-frame clones here, not all; method: immunoSEQ multiplex PCR. The sample records 200,000 to 250,000 clones, approximately 70% being singletons. Input material: PBMCs. Source of these receptors: a woman aged 30 to 39 in good health and CMV-seronegative.

The gene calls are TRBV27 and TRBJ1-4; D might be TRBD1 (5 bases). The CDR3 has 15 amino acids. V lost 5 bases and J lost 7, with 17 bases in between. Germline CDR1 is MNHEY and CDR2 is SMNVEV (reference sequence). CDR3 amino acids: CASSPSGGALEKLFF. The CDR3 DNA follows: TGTGCCAGCAGTCCGTCGGGAGGGGCGCTTGAAAAACTGTTTTTT. The full variable domain, completed using reference TRBV27 and TRBJ1-4, is EAQVTQNPRYLITVTGKKLTVTCSQNMNHEYMSWYRQDPGLGLRQIYYSMNVEVTDKGDVPEGYKVSRKEKRNFPLILESPSPNQTSLYFCASSPSGGALEKLFFGSGTQLSVL.

This chain uses TRBV5-1 with TRBJ1-2, with TRBD1 matching 8 bases. CDR3 length: 14 amino acids. The J segment lost 8 bases and the V segment lost 4 bases, leaving 10 bases of the junction unmatched. CDR1 and CDR2 (germline): SGHRS, YFSETQ. The CDR3 bases are TGCGCCAGCAGCCCTCAGGGGGCGCAAGAAGGCTACACCTTC. Translating gives CASSPQGAQEGYTF.